A selection of T cell receptor beta chains follows, all from one sample in a study of cytomegalovirus exposure and HLA in healthy donors. Repertoires were generated with immunoSEQ multiplex PCR, while TCRdb's copy carries only in-frame clones and drops some. Here the sample spans 150,000 to 200,000 clones, around 73% being singletons. Input material: PBMCs. The receptors here all came from a male donor in good health and CMV-seronegative. Each CDR3 is given with its conserved first and last residue. A D gene is named only where the DNA matches it firmly. The size entry is marked missing in some rows and otherwise reads once, few, many or a size class.

cdr3_nt cdr3_aa v_call clone_size j_call d_call
TGTGCCAGCAGCTTAGGCAGGGGGGACGGCAGCTACACCTTC CASSLGRGDGSYTF TRBV7-8 NA TRBJ1-2 TRBD1
TGTGCCAGCAGCGCGGGACTAGGTATCGGCTACCAAGAGACCCAGTACTTC CASSAGLGIGYQETQYF TRBV13 NA TRBJ2-5 TRBD2
TGTGCCAGCAGCGTAGTTGCGGGGAAGGGCGCAGATACGCAGTATTTT CASSVVAGKGADTQYF TRBV9 NA TRBJ2-3 NA
TGTGCCAGCAGCTTATATCTAGAGAGCACAGATACGCAGTATTTT CASSLYLESTDTQYF TRBV7-3 NA TRBJ2-3 NA
TGTGCCAGCAGTTTTAGGCTAGCGGGAGGACATGAGCAGTTCTTC CASSFRLAGGHEQFF TRBV28 once TRBJ2-1 TRBD2
TGTGCCTGGAACGGACTAGCGGGAGGCCATGAGCAGTTCTTC CAWNGLAGGHEQFF TRBV30 NA TRBJ2-1 TRBD2
TGCGCCAGCAGCCAAGATGACAGGCTCAATCAGCCCCAGCATTTT CASSQDDRLNQPQHF TRBV4-3 once TRBJ1-5 NA
TGCGCCAGCAGCTTGAGGGGCGCGAACACCGGGGAGCTGTTTTTT CASSLRGANTGELFF TRBV5-1 NA TRBJ2-2 NA
TGTGCCAGCAGCAAGCCGGGACTAGCGGGAGTGGGAACCGGGGAGCTGTTTTTT CASSKPGLAGVGTGELFF TRBV27 NA TRBJ2-2 TRBD2
TGTGCCAGCTCACCTCAACCCAGTACAGGGGCCGAGCAGTACTTC CASSPQPSTGAEQYF TRBV18 NA TRBJ2-7 TRBD1
TGCAGCGTTGGGGAGGGACATAATTCACCCCTCCACTTT CSVGEGHNSPLHF TRBV29-1 NA TRBJ1-6 NA
TGCAGCGTCGACGGGAGCTCCTACAATGAGCAGTTCTTC CSVDGSSYNEQFF TRBV29-1 NA TRBJ2-1 NA
TGCAGCGGAAGGGGCGGGATCATCCATGAGCAGTTCTTC CSGRGGIIHEQFF TRBV29-1 NA TRBJ2-1 NA
TGCGCCAGCTGCGGGGACAGACATCAGCCCCAGCATTTT CASCGDRHQPQHF TRBV5-1 once TRBJ1-5 TRBD1
TGTGCCAGCAGCCACCCGGGACAGGGGAACACTGAAGCTTTCTTT CASSHPGQGNTEAFF TRBV4-2 NA TRBJ1-1 TRBD1
TGTGCCAGCAGTAACCAGGGGGAGACCCAGTACTTC CASSNQGETQYF TRBV6-6 NA TRBJ2-5 NA
TGTGCCAGCAGCGGAGGCGGGAGCAGACACGAGCAGTACTTC CASSGGGSRHEQYF TRBV9 NA TRBJ2-7 TRBD2
TGTGCCAGCAGCTTAGGGACAGGGGGGGGGTCACCCCTCCACTTT CASSLGTGGGSPLHF TRBV7-6 NA TRBJ1-6 TRBD1
TGTGCCAGCTCTGAGACAGGGTGGTACGAGCAGTACTTC CASSETGWYEQYF TRBV10-3 NA TRBJ2-7 TRBD1
TGTGCCAGCAGCCAGGGGGACAGGGGGGAGACCCAGTACTTC CASSQGDRGETQYF TRBV4-2 NA TRBJ2-5 TRBD1
TGTGCCAGCAGTGAGACTAGCGGGAGGGCGGATACGCAGTATTTT CASSETSGRADTQYF TRBV6-4 NA TRBJ2-3 TRBD2
TGTGCCAGTAGTATACGGACCGGAGGCACTGAAGCTTTCTTT CASSIRTGGTEAFF TRBV19 once TRBJ1-1 NA
TGTGCCAGCAGTTACCACGCCAGGGGGGCTGAAGCTTTCTTT CASSYHARGAEAFF TRBV6-5 NA TRBJ1-1 TRBD1
TGTGCCAGCAGCTTTTCGACCGGACTAGCGGGAATCGAGCAGTACTTC CASSFSTGLAGIEQYF TRBV7-2 once TRBJ2-7 TRBD2
TGCGCCAGCAGCCAAGCGACAGGGGAAGAGACCCAGTACTTC CASSQATGEETQYF TRBV4-1 once TRBJ2-5 TRBD1
TGTGCCACCAGCAGGGTGGGACAGGGGGCTAACGAGCAGTACTTC CATSRVGQGANEQYF TRBV15 NA TRBJ2-7 TRBD1
TGTGCCAGCAGCCTCCCGGGACTAGCGAGTAATGAGCAGTTCTTC CASSLPGLASNEQFF TRBV14 NA TRBJ2-1 TRBD2
TGTGCCAGCAGCCTGAGTCCGGGCACAGATACGCAGTATTTT CASSLSPGTDTQYF TRBV4-2 NA TRBJ2-3 NA
TGCGCCAGCAGCCCCGATGGGGCTAGCGGGATTTCCTACAATGAGCAGTTCTTC CASSPDGASGISYNEQFF TRBV4-3 NA TRBJ2-1 TRBD2
TGTGCCAGCAGTTTTGGGCAGACCAACGTCCTGACTTTC CASSFGQTNVLTF TRBV28 once TRBJ2-6 NA
TGTGCCATCAGGGGGACAGGGAGCTACACCTTC CAIRGTGSYTF TRBV10-3 NA TRBJ1-2 TRBD1
TGTGCCAGCAGCCTCGGACTAGCGGGGGGGGACAATGAGCAGTTCTTC CASSLGLAGGDNEQFF TRBV5-4 once TRBJ2-1 TRBD2
TGTGCCAGCAGTTCCTCCACCCCTAAACTTACCTACGAGCAGTACTTC CASSSSTPKLTYEQYF TRBV27 NA TRBJ2-7 NA
TGTGCCAGCAGTTACTCGAGACTGGGAGGTCGGGAGACCCAGTACTTC CASSYSRLGGRETQYF TRBV6-5 NA TRBJ2-5 NA
TGTGCCAGCAGCTTATTAGCCAGCTACTCTGGAAACACCATATATTTT CASSLLASYSGNTIYF TRBV7-9 NA TRBJ1-3 NA
TGCAGCGTTGAATTGGGTAGTAGCGGGAGGAATGAGCAGTTCTTC CSVELGSSGRNEQFF TRBV29-1 once TRBJ2-1 TRBD2
TGTGCCAGCAGCTTAGCGGACAGGCCAGACAATGAGCAGTTCTTC CASSLADRPDNEQFF TRBV7-9 NA TRBJ2-1 TRBD1
TGTGCCAGCTCGTCGGGACAGGGGAACACTGAAGCTTTCTTT CASSSGQGNTEAFF TRBV18 NA TRBJ1-1 TRBD1
TGTGCCGCCCGATCGGTCCCGAATGGGGCTTCACCCCTCCACTTT CAARSVPNGASPLHF TRBV6-1 NA TRBJ1-6 NA
TGTGCCAGCAGTGGGGTTGGGGGGGAAGCTTTCTTT CASSGVGGEAFF TRBV6-4 NA TRBJ1-1 NA
TGTGCCAGCAGTTTAGGGCTAGCTATCGGCATAGATACGCAGTATTTT CASSLGLAIGIDTQYF TRBV28 NA TRBJ2-3 NA
TGCGCCAGCAGCCCCTTCCTCGGAGCGGGAGGGACCGGGGAGCTGTTTTTT CASSPFLGAGGTGELFF TRBV4-3 NA TRBJ2-2 TRBD2
TGTGCCAGCAGCCTTACAGGGGTTCCCTACGAGCAGTACTTC CASSLTGVPYEQYF TRBV7-8 once TRBJ2-7 TRBD1
TGCAGCGTTGTCATTGTCTCGGGCACTGAAGCTTTCTTT CSVVIVSGTEAFF TRBV29-1 NA TRBJ1-1 NA
TGTGCCAGCAGCCGAAGGGGCAATGAGCAGTTCTTC CASSRRGNEQFF TRBV6-5 NA TRBJ2-1 NA
TGTGCCAGCAGCCTCAGGGAGACCCAGTACTTC CASSLRETQYF TRBV11-2 NA TRBJ2-5 NA
TGTGCCAGTAGTAGGGACAGCTGGAACTCCTACGAGCAGTACTTC CASSRDSWNSYEQYF TRBV19 NA TRBJ2-7 TRBD1
TGTGCCAGCAGCACCAGGGGTGGTGTCGTGAACACTGAAGCTTTCTTT CASSTRGGVVNTEAFF TRBV11-2 few TRBJ1-1 NA
TGTGCCAGCAGTTTCGGGGTAGGTGGGGCCAACGTCCTGACTTTC CASSFGVGGANVLTF TRBV28 once TRBJ2-6 NA
TGTGCCAGCAGCCCTAAGGAACAGGGCACAGATACGCAGTATTTT CASSPKEQGTDTQYF TRBV11-1 NA TRBJ2-3 NA
TGCGCCAGCAGCCAAGAACAGGGCAGAGATCAGCCCCAGCATTTT CASSQEQGRDQPQHF TRBV4-3 NA TRBJ1-5 NA
TGCGCCAGCAGCCAGGGCCTTGGACAGTCGGGAGGCTACACCTTC CASSQGLGQSGGYTF TRBV4-3 NA TRBJ1-2 NA
TGCGCCAGCAGCCCGCGACTAGCGGAGACCTACGAGCAGTACTTC CASSPRLAETYEQYF TRBV4-1 NA TRBJ2-7 TRBD2
TGTGCCAGCAGTGATGGGGCAGAAAATCAGCCCCAGCATTTT CASSDGAENQPQHF TRBV6-1 NA TRBJ1-5 NA
TGTGCCATCAAACCCGGACAGGGAACCTCTGGGGCCAACGTCCTGACTTTC CAIKPGQGTSGANVLTF TRBV10-3 NA TRBJ2-6 TRBD1
TGCGCCAGCAGCCAAGCCGGGACTCTGAACACCGGGGAGCTGTTTTTT CASSQAGTLNTGELFF TRBV4-3 few TRBJ2-2 NA
TGTGCCAGCAGCGGCGGGACAGAGAACTATGGCTACACCTTC CASSGGTENYGYTF TRBV7-8 NA TRBJ1-2 TRBD1
TGCGCCAGCAGCGTCGGGACATCAAACACTGAAGCTTTCTTT CASSVGTSNTEAFF TRBV5-1 NA TRBJ1-1 NA
TGTGCCAGCCGGCGGGACTCCGAGTCCCAAGAGACCCAGTACTTC CASRRDSESQETQYF TRBV9 once TRBJ2-5 NA
TGTGCCAGCAGCCCACGGACTGGATTTAACTATGGCTACACCTTC CASSPRTGFNYGYTF TRBV7-3 NA TRBJ1-2 NA